The sequence of this T cell receptor beta chain was determined in a study of blood T cell repertoires in COVID-19. This clone appeared once. Here immunoSEQ multiplex PCR was the method, and the copy in TCRdb shows in-frame clones only, minus some. The repertoire holds about 140,000 clones, with around 84% as singletons. Germline CDR1 is MNHEY and CDR2 is SVGAGI. The CDR3 length is 14 residues. V lost 6 bases to trimming and J lost 9 bases, with 20 bases between them. This sequence joins TRBV6-5 and TRBJ1-1; the D gene is possibly TRBD1 (6 bases). The source of this sequence is a human donor in a cohort sampled during active COVID-19. Sample: peripheral blood. CDR3 sequence (DNA): TGTGCCAGCAGAAAGGAGTACAGGGCCCTGAAAGCTTTCTTT. Amino acids: CASRKEYRALKAFF.